Listed below are T cell receptor beta chains from one sample, sequenced in a study of siplizumab effects on memory and regulatory T cells. TCRdb's copy holds only in-frame clones and misses some; the assay was immunoSEQ multiplex PCR. Altogether more than 95,000 clones are present, 94% being singletons, with the ten largest covering about 1.8%. Sample: non-Treg CD4+ T cells sorted from blood. These TCRs come from a human donor in good health. Each CDR3 is given with its conserved first and last residue. A D gene is named only where the DNA matches it firmly.

v_call,j_call,d_call,cdr3_aa,cdr3_nt
TRBV6-1,TRBJ1-2,-,CASSVGANYGYTF,TGTGCCAGCAGTGTGGGAGCTAACTATGGCTACACCTTC
TRBV29-1,TRBJ2-3,-,CSVISGGGSDTQYF,TGCAGCGTGATTAGCGGAGGGGGATCAGATACGCAGTATTTT
TRBV10-2,TRBJ2-3,-,CASLYTDTQYF,TGCGCCAGCCTATACACAGATACGCAGTATTTT
TRBV30,TRBJ2-1,-,CAQRKGRGPYNEQFF,TGTGCCCAAAGAAAGGGCAGGGGCCCTTACAATGAGCAGTTCTTC
TRBV14,TRBJ1-2,-,CASSQDLGRNLYGYTF,TGTGCCAGCAGCCAAGATCTAGGCAGAAACCTCTATGGCTACACCTTC
TRBV6-6,TRBJ2-4,TRBD1,CASSFGTVVKNIQYF,TGTGCCAGCAGTTTTGGGACAGTCGTAAAAAACATTCAGTACTTC
TRBV6-6,TRBJ1-2,-,CASSSTATYGYTF,TGTGCCAGCAGTTCGACAGCTACCTATGGCTACACCTTC
TRBV6-5,TRBJ2-3,-,CASQTGGPADTQYF,TGTGCCAGCCAAACGGGGGGCCCTGCGGATACGCAGTATTTT
TRBV2,TRBJ1-1,TRBD1,CASNLQGASEAFF,TGTGCCAGCAATCTACAGGGGGCATCGGAAGCTTTCTTT
TRBV11-2,TRBJ2-5,TRBD2,CASSPYLAGGQETQYF,TGTGCCAGCAGCCCTTACCTAGCGGGGGGTCAAGAGACCCAGTACTTC